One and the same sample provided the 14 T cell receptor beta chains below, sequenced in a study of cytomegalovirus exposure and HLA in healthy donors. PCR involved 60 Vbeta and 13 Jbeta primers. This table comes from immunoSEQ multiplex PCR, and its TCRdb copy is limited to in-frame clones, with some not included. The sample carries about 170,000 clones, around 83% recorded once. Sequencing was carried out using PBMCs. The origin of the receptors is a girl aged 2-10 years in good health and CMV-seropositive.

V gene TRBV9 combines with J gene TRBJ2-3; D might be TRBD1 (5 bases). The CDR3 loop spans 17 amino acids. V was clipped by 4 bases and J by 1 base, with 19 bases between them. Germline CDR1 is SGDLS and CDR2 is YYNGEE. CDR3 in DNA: TGTGCCAGCAGCCCCAGGGTTTCTTTGAGAGGCACAGATACGCAGTATTTT. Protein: CASSPRVSLRGTDTQYF.

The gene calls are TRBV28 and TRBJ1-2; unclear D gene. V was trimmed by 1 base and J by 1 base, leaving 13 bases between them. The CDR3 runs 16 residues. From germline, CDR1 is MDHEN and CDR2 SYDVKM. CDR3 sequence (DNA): TGTGCCAGCAGTTTATCGGCAGGATCGATTAACTATGGCTACACCTTC. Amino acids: CASSLSAGSINYGYTF.

DNA of the CDR3: TGTGCCAGCAAGATTCCTACCAGGGGCGGTCAGCCCCAGCATTTT. Translated: CASKIPTRGGQPQHF. The chain carries TRBV2 and TRBJ1-5, with D perhaps matching TRBD1 (6 bases). Germline V gene data show CDR1 as SNHLY and CDR2 as FYNNEI. The CDR3 extends over 15 amino acids. Trimming shortened V by 7 bases and J by 6 bases, and 19 bases separated the two germline ends.

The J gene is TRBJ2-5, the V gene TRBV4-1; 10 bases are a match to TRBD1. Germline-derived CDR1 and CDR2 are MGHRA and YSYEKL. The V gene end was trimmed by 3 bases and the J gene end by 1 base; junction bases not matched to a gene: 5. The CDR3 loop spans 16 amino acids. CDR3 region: CASSHDRGRAQETQYF. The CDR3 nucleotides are TGCGCCAGCAGCCATGACAGGGGGCGGGCCCAAGAGACCCAGTACTTC.

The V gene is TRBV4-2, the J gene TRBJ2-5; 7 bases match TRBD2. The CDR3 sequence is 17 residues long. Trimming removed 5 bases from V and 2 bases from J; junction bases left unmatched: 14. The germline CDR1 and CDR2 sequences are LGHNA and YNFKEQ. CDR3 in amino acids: CASSANKVLALQETQYF. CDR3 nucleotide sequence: TGTGCCAGCAGCGCCAACAAAGTACTAGCGCTACAAGAGACCCAGTACTTC.

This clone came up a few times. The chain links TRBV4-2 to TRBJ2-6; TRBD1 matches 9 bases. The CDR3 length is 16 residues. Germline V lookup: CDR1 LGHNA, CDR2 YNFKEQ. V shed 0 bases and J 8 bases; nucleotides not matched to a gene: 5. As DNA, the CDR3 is TGTGCCAGCAGCCAAGATAGGACAGGGGTGACCAACGTCCTGACTTTC. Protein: CASSQDRTGVTNVLTF.

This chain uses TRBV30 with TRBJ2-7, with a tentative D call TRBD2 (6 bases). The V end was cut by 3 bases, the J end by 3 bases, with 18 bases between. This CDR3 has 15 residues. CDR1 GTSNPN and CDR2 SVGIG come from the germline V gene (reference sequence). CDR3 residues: CAWRSVRGRVYEQYF. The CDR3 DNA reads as TGTGCCTGGAGAAGTGTGCGGGGACGGGTCTACGAGCAGTACTTC.

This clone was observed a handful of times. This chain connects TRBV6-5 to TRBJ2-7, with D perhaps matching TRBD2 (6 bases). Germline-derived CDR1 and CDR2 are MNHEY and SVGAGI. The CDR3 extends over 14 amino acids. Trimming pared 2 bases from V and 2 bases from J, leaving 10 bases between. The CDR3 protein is CASSYGGTTYEQYF. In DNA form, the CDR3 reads TGTGCCAGCAGTTACGGCGGGACCACCTACGAGCAGTACTTC.

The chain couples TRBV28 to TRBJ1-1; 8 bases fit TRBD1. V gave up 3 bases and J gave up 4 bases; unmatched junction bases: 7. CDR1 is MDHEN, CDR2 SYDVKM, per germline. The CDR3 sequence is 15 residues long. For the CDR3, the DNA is TGTGCCAGCAGTTTCAGGGGGCAATGGGGCACTGAAGCTTTCTTT. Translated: CASSFRGQWGTEAFF.

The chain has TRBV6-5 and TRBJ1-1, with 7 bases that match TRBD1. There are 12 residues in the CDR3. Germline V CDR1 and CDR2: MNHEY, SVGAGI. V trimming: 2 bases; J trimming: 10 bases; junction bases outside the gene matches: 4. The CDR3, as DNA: TGTGCCAGCAGTTACCGGAGGGGGCCAGCTTTCTTT. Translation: CASSYRRGPAFF.

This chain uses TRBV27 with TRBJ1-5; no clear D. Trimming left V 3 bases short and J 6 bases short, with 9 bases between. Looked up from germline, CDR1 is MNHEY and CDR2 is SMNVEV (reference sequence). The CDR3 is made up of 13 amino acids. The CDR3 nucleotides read TGTGCCAGCAGTTTGGGTCGGGGTCAGCCCCAGCATTTT. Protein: CASSLGRGQPQHF.

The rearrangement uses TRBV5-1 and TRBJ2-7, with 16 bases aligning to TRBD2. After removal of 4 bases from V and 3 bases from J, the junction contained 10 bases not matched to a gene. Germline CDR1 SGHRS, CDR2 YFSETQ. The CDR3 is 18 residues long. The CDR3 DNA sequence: TGCGCCAGCAGCATCGGGACTAGCGGGAGGGCCGTCAACTACGAGCAGTACTTC. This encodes CASSIGTSGRAVNYEQYF.

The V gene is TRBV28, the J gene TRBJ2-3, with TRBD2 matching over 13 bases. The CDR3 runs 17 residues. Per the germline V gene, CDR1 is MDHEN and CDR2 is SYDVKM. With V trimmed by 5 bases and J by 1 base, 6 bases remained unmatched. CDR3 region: CASSPRLAGGRTDTQYF. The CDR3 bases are TGTGCCAGCAGTCCCCGACTAGCGGGAGGACGCACAGATACGCAGTATTTT.

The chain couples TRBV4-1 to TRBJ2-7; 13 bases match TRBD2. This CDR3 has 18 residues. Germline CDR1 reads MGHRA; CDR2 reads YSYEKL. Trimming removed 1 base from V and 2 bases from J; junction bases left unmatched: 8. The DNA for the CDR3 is TGCGCCAGCAGCCAAGTAGGCAGGGGACTAGCGGGGCCCTACGAGCAGTACTTC. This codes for CASSQVGRGLAGPYEQYF.